This paragraph reports one TCR beta chain. The CDR3 contains 12 residues. CDR1 is SGHTA, CDR2 FQGTGA, per germline. These data originate in a study of monozygotic twins with inflammatory bowel disease. Reanalyzing the 5' RACE reads, TCRdb keeps one entry per CDR3 protein, without DNA. The table for this sample gives around 450,000 distinct CDR3 sequences. Sequencing used blood. The clonotype comes from a human donor with ulcerative colitis or Crohn's disease, or a healthy co-twin of an affected twin (not recorded which). The V gene is TRBV7-3, the J gene TRBJ2-2. The CDR3 here is CASSTVTGELFF.